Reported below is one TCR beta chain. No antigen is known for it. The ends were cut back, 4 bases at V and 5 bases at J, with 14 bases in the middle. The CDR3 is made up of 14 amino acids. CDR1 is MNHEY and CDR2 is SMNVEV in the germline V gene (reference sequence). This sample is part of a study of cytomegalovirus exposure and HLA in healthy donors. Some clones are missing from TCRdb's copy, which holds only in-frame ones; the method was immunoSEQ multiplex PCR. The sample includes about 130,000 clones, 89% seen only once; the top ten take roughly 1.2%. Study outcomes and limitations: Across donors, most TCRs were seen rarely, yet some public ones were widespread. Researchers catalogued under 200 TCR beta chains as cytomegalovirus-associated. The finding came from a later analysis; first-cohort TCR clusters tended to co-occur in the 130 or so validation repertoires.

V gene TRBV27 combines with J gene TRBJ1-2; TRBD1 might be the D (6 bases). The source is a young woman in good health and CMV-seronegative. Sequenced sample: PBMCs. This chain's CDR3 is CASSSTDSSYGYTF. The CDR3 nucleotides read TGTGCCAGCAGTTCTACGGACAGTTCATATGGCTACACCTTC.